Reported below is one TCR beta chain. Original processing notes: By means of reference gene primer amplification, nucleated cell counts were estimated. Only in-frame clones appear in the TCRdb table, and some are missing; sequencing was by immunoSEQ multiplex PCR. V and J calls plus clone size are reproduced from that table; the DNA served to infer D and trimming. The table includes some 260,000 clones, roughly four fifths detected once. Participants spanned ages about 18 to 90 years and resided in 20 to 30 US areas. This record comes from a study of blood T cell repertoires in COVID-19. The wider study: The United States, Italy and Spain were the sources of the acute and convalescent COVID-19 samples. PBMCs, B-cell-depleted T cells, or T cells provided the cDNA or gDNA that made up the material.

Germline lookup yields CDR1 MDHEN and CDR2 SYDVKM. CDR3 size: 13 residues. The germline V and J ends were trimmed by 7 bases and 0 bases, with 7 bases remaining between them. The chain is built from TRBV28 and TRBJ1-3; no reliable D call. The sequence was collected from a man between 25 and 39 years old with acute COVID-19. Input material: PBMCs or T cells enriched from blood (not recorded which). The CDR3 region has the DNA TGTGCCAGCATTGGCAGCTCTGGAAACACCATATATTTT. This codes for CASIGSSGNTIYF. The full variable domain, its missing parts supplied by reference TRBV28 and TRBJ1-3, is DVKVTQSSRYLVKRTGEKVFLECVQDMDHENMFWYRQDPGLGLRLIYFSYDVKMKEKGDIPEGYSVSREKKERFSLILESASTNQTSMYLCASIGSSGNTIYFGEGSWLTVV.